These T cell receptor beta chains were read from a single sample in a study of graft-versus-host responses after intestinal transplantation. TCRdb's table, derived via immunoSEQ multiplex PCR, lists solely in-frame clones and lacks some. The data hold fewer than 100,000 clones, with around 86% observed a single time. This specimen consisted of PBMCs, obtained 255 days after intestinal transplant. Receptors were obtained from a human patient who received an intestinal transplant, so some T cells may come from the graft donor. Each CDR3 is given with its conserved first and last residue. A D gene is named only where the DNA matches it firmly. The size of a clone is reported for some rows only, either as once, few or many, or as a class for expanded clones.

d_call,v_call,clone_size,j_call,cdr3_nt,cdr3_aa
.,TRBV28,.,TRBJ1-1,TGTGCCAGCAGTTTAGTGGGCTCCGTCAGTCTGAACACTGAAGCTTTCTTT,CASSLVGSVSLNTEAFF
TRBD1,TRBV5-1,.,TRBJ2-2,TGCGCCAGCAGCTTGGTCGGACAGGGCGACACCGGGGAGCTGTTTTTT,CASSLVGQGDTGELFF
.,TRBV28,few,TRBJ2-7,TGTGCCAGCACCAAAGACATAAGGGCCTACGAGCAGTACTTC,CASTKDIRAYEQYF
TRBD1,TRBV6-5,.,TRBJ1-2,TGTGCCAGCAGTTACTCACAGGGGGTTGCCTATGGCTACACCTTC,CASSYSQGVAYGYTF
.,TRBV7-2,.,TRBJ2-7,TGTGCCAGCAGCTTATATGCCCCCCCCAACTACGAGCAGTACTTC,CASSLYAPPNYEQYF
.,TRBV5-1,.,TRBJ2-1,TGCGCCAGCAGCTTGGGGGTTGATGAGCAGTTCTTC,CASSLGVDEQFF
.,TRBV5-5,.,TRBJ1-4,TGTGCCAGCAGCCCTGATCGGGGAGGGGAACTGTTTTTT,CASSPDRGGELFF
TRBD1,TRBV2,.,TRBJ1-3,TGTGCCAGCAGTGAGGGACAGCCTTCCTCTGGAAACACCATATATTTT,CASSEGQPSSGNTIYF
.,TRBV28,.,TRBJ2-7,TGTGCCAGCAGTTTATTATTAGCGGGCGGCCGTGGGGGGCTATACGAGCAGTACTTC,CASSLLLAGGRGGLYEQYF
.,TRBV30,.,TRBJ1-1,TGTGCCTGGACCTCCTTGCGCGGAGGAGCTGAAGCTTTCTTT,CAWTSLRGGAEAFF
.,TRBV6-1,.,TRBJ1-4,TGTGCCAGCAGTGGGTACGGCCCCAATGAAAAACTGTTTTTT,CASSGYGPNEKLFF
.,TRBV2,.,TRBJ2-4,TGTGCCAGCAGTGACGGTCTAGCCAAAAACATTCAGTACTTC,CASSDGLAKNIQYF
.,TRBV30,.,TRBJ1-2,TGTGCCTGGAGTGTACGAGGTCGGGCCGGGGGGTCTGCCCCCTATGGCTACACCTTC,CAWSVRGRAGGSAPYGYTF
.,TRBV9,once,TRBJ2-1,TGTGCCAGCAGCGGCTCATGGGACTACAATGAGCAGTTCTTC,CASSGSWDYNEQFF
TRBD1,TRBV19,.,TRBJ2-7,TGTGCCAGTAGTATCAAGACTACAGGGGCGGGCTACGAGCAGTACTTC,CASSIKTTGAGYEQYF
TRBD1,TRBV5-1,.,TRBJ2-5,TGCGCCAGCAGCTCAGGGACAGGGGAGACCCAGTACTTC,CASSSGTGETQYF
TRBD1,TRBV28,.,TRBJ1-4,TGTGCCAGCAAAGCCGGGACAGGGATTTCAACTAATGAAAAACTGTTTTTT,CASKAGTGISTNEKLFF
TRBD1,TRBV5-1,.,TRBJ1-2,TGCGCCAGCAGCTCGTCAGGGGGAGCGGGCTATGGCTACACCTTC,CASSSSGGAGYGYTF
.,TRBV28,.,TRBJ2-7,TGTGCCAGCAGTTTAGTCAGGGGGGAAATCTACGAGCAGTACTTC,CASSLVRGEIYEQYF
.,TRBV6-1,.,TRBJ1-3,TGTGCCAGCAGTACCACAGGGAGTACTGGAAACACCATATATTTT,CASSTTGSTGNTIYF
.,TRBV28,.,TRBJ1-1,TGTGCCAGCAGTCAGGGAGGAGGCGCTGAAGCTTTCTTT,CASSQGGGAEAFF
TRBD1,TRBV19,.,TRBJ1-1,TGTGCCAGTAGTTCGAGGACAGGGAAGGGCACTGAAGCTTTCTTT,CASSSRTGKGTEAFF
.,TRBV27,.,TRBJ2-2,TGTGCCAGCAGTCCTAAGTGGCTGACGAACACCGGGGAGCTGTTTTTT,CASSPKWLTNTGELFF
.,TRBV5-8,once,TRBJ2-7,TGTGCCAGCAGTTGGACCTACGAGCAGTACTTC,CASSWTYEQYF
TRBD2,TRBV28,.,TRBJ2-2,TGTGCCAGCAGTCCCCCCTCGGGACTAGCGGGAGTTGCCGGGGAGCTGTTTTTT,CASSPPSGLAGVAGELFF
.,TRBV5-1,.,TRBJ1-1,TGCGCCAGCAGCTCCCCTGCGGGGGCGAGGGGCACTGAAGCTTTCTTT,CASSSPAGARGTEAFF
.,TRBV5-1,.,TRBJ1-1,TGCGCCAGCAGAAAGGGTATAACAGGATGGACGAACACTGAAGCTTTCTTT,CASRKGITGWTNTEAFF
.,TRBV2,.,TRBJ1-6,TGTGCCAGCAGTGAAACCCTACAGGGTAGCTCCTATAATTCACCCCTCCACTTT,CASSETLQGSSYNSPLHF
TRBD1,TRBV19,few,TRBJ1-4,TGTGCCAGCAGGGTAGAGGGGGCCTCTAATGAAAAACTGTTTTTT,CASRVEGASNEKLFF
TRBD2,TRBV28,.,TRBJ2-3,TGTGCCAGCAGTTCCTACCTACTAGCGGGAGGGCCCACAGATACGCAGTATTTT,CASSSYLLAGGPTDTQYF
.,TRBV19,.,TRBJ1-4,TGTGCCAGTAGTATAGCCGTCTACAGCACCAACCTGTTTAATGAAAAACTGTTTTTT,CASSIAVYSTNLFNEKLFF
.,TRBV19,.,TRBJ1-1,TGTGCCAGTAGCCAGGACAAGAACACTGAAGCTTTCTTT,CASSQDKNTEAFF
TRBD1,TRBV19,.,TRBJ2-5,TGTGCCAGTAGTATGGGAAGGGGGCTGGAGACCCAGTACTTC,CASSMGRGLETQYF
.,TRBV5-6,.,TRBJ1-1,TGTGCCAGCAGCTTGGTTGGGGGTTGGACTGAAGCTTTCTTT,CASSLVGGWTEAFF
TRBD1,TRBV9,.,TRBJ1-5,TGTGCCAGCAGCCCAAGTGGAGGGACAGGCCTAAGGGGTCGGCCCCAGCATTTT,CASSPSGGTGLRGRPQHF
.,TRBV5-1,.,TRBJ2-5,TGCGCCAGTAGGTCAGACGGTGGGTACTTAGAGACCCAGTACTTC,CASRSDGGYLETQYF
TRBD1,TRBV9,.,TRBJ2-2,TGTGCCAGCAGCGTACGGACCGACAGGGAAAGTCCGAACACCGGGGAGCTGTTTTTT,CASSVRTDRESPNTGELFF
.,TRBV4-2,.,TRBJ2-6,TGTGCCAGCAGCCAAGGAGTAGGAGCCTTAGGCTCTGGGGCCAACGTCCTGACTTTC,CASSQGVGALGSGANVLTF
.,TRBV28,.,TRBJ1-1,TGTGCCAGTCAAGAGATGAACACTGAAGCTTTCTTT,CASQEMNTEAFF
TRBD2,TRBV27,.,TRBJ2-1,TGTGCCAGCAGTTTGGCCGCGGGGGGTTACAATGAGCAGTTCTTC,CASSLAAGGYNEQFF
.,TRBV7-9,.,TRBJ1-4,TGTGCCAGCAGCACCGCCGACAGAGGGCGGCATGAAAAACTGTTTTTT,CASSTADRGRHEKLFF
TRBD1,TRBV5-6,.,TRBJ2-3,TGTGCCAGCAGCGCGACAGGGTGGGGGCTGATAGATACGCAGTATTTT,CASSATGWGLIDTQYF
TRBD1,TRBV28,few,TRBJ1-5,TGTGCCAGCGGGACCTTGGACAGGGTTGATCAGCCCCAGCATTTT,CASGTLDRVDQPQHF
.,TRBV18,.,TRBJ1-1,TGTGCCAGCTCACCACCGGGGGGCGGGAACACTGAAGCTTTCTTT,CASSPPGGGNTEAFF
.,TRBV27,.,TRBJ1-2,TGTGCCAGCAGTTCTAACAGCTATGGCTACACCTTC,CASSSNSYGYTF
TRBD2,TRBV9,.,TRBJ2-1,TGTGCCAGCAGCGTAGATTCCCTAGCGGGGGTTAGGAATGAGCAGTTCTTC,CASSVDSLAGVRNEQFF
TRBD2,TRBV6-4,.,TRBJ2-1,TGTGCCAGCAGTGACTCTCTAGCGGGGGTTTCCTACAATGAGCAGTTCTTC,CASSDSLAGVSYNEQFF
.,TRBV28,.,TRBJ2-1,TGTGCCAGCATGGTTTTGGGGGAGCAGTTCTTC,CASMVLGEQFF
.,TRBV15,.,TRBJ2-5,TGTGCCACCAGGCCAAGCGGAGAAGAGACCCAGTACTTC,CATRPSGEETQYF
TRBD2,TRBV4-3,few,TRBJ2-3,TGCGCCAGCAGCCAAGCCCATACTTTACTAGCGGGGGGTGGCACAGATACGCAGTATTTT,CASSQAHTLLAGGGTDTQYF
TRBD1,TRBV25-1,.,TRBJ1-4,TGTGCCAGCAGTGAATTGCGACAGGGGTCAACTAATGAAAAACTGTTTTTT,CASSELRQGSTNEKLFF